A selection of T cell receptor beta chains follows, all from one sample in a study of sequential checkpoint blockade in melanoma. Using immunoSEQ multiplex PCR, the repertoire was profiled, and TCRdb retains in-frame clones only, with some absent. This sample yields approximately 2,300 clones, of which roughly 28% are seen a single time; about 10% belongs to the top ten. The sequencing here drew on tumor tissue (inferred from file names), taken from a patient given nivolumab and ipilimumab in sequence. The source of these receptors is a human donor with melanoma. CDR3s leave out the opening cysteine and the closing phenylalanine or tryptophan.

V	J	CDR3
TRBV6-8	TRBJ2-3	ASLVQPLSTDTQY
TRBV10-3	TRBJ2-7	ASGSSGGTYEQY
TRBV11-3	TRBJ1-6	ASSLVTGGNSPLH
TRBV9	TRBJ1-2	ASSVDGTDNYGYT